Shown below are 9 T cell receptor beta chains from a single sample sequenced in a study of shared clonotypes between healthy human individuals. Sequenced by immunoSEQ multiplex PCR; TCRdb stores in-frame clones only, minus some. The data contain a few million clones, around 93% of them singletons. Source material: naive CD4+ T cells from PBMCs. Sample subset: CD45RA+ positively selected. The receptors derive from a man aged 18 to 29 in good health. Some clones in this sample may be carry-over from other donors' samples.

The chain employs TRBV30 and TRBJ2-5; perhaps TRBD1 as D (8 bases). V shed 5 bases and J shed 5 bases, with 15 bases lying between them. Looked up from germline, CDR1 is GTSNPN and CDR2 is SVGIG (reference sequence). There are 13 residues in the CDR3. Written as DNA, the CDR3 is TGTGCCTGGGGCAGGGGGCGGGGGGAGACCCAGTACTTC. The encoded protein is CAWGRGRGETQYF.

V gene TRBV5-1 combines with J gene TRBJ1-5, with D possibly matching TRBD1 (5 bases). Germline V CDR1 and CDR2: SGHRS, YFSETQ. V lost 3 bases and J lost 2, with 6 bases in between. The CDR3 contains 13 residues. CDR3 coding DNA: TGCGCCAGCAGCTGGGGGGGCAATCAGCCCCAGCATTTT. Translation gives CASSWGGNQPQHF.

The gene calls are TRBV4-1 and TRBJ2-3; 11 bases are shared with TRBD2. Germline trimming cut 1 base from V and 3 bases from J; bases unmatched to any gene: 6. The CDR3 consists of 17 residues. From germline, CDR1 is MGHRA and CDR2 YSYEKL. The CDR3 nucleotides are TGCGCCAGCAGCCAAGGACTAGCGGGATTGGTTACAGATACGCAGTATTTT. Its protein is CASSQGLAGLVTDTQYF.

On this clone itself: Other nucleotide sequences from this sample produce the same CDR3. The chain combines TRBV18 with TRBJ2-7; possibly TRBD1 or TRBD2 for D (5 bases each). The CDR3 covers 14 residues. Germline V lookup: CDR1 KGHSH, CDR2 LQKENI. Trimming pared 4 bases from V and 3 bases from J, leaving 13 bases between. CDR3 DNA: TGTGCCAGCTCACGTACCGGGACGGACTACGAGCAGTACTTC. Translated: CASSRTGTDYEQYF.

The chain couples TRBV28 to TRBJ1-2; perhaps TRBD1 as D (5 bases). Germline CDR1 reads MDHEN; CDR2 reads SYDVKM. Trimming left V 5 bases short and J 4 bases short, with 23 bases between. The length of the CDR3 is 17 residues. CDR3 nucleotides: TGTGCCAGCAGTCCAGGGAAGAGAGGGCTTTTTATCTATGGCTACACCTTC. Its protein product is CASSPGKRGLFIYGYTF.

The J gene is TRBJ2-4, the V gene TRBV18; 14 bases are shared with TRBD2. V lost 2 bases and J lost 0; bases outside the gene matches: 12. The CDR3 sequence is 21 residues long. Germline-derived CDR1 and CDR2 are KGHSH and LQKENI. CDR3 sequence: CASSPRRATSGRGLAKNIQYF. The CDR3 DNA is TGTGCCAGCTCACCAAGACGGGCGACTAGCGGGAGGGGCTTAGCCAAAAACATTCAGTACTTC.

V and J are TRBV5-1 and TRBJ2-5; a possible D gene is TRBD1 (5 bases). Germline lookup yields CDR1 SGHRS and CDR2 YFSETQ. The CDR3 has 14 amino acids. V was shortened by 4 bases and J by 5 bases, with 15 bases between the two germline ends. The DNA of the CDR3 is TGCGCCAGCAGCGCGCCGCAGGGTGTCGAGACCCAGTACTTC. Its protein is CASSAPQGVETQYF.

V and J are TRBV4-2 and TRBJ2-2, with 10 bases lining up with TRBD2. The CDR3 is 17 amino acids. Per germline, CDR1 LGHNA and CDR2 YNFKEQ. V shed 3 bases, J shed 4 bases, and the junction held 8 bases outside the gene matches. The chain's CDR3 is CASSHPLVAGGTGELFF. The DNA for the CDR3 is TGTGCCAGCAGCCATCCCCTGGTAGCGGGAGGCACCGGGGAGCTGTTTTTT.

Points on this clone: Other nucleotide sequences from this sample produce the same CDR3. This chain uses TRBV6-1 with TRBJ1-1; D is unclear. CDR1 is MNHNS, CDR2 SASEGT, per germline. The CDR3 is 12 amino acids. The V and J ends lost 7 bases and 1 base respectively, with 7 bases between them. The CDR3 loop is CASNRPNTEAFF. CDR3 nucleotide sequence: TGTGCCAGCAATCGGCCGAACACTGAAGCTTTCTTT.